These 29 T cell receptor beta chains were all obtained from the same sample, sequenced in a study of shared clonotypes between healthy human individuals (dated by TCRdb to about 2020). Library preparation used the immunoSEQ multiplex PCR assay. TCRdb's version of the immuneACCESS table is confined to in-frame rearrangements and falls short of the full clone set. An unresolved V gene accounts for under half of the shortfall where checked; the remainder is of unknown origin. Across this sample there are about 1,500,000 clones, with more than 95% seen only once. Clones ranked in the top ten supply over 1% of the sample. Sequenced material: naive CD4+ T cells sorted from blood. The sample's cell subset or site, from its label and the paper: CD45RA+ positively selected. Receptors were obtained from a man in his thirties or forties in good health.

This chain joins TRBV5-1 and TRBJ2-1; no clear D gene. The length of the CDR3 is 14 residues. The V end lost 4 bases, the J end lost 3 bases, and 11 bases lay between the germline ends. The germline V gene has CDR1 SGHRS and CDR2 YFSETQ. The DNA for the CDR3 is TGCGCCAGCAGCCTCCCCCAAGACTACAATGAGCAGTTCTTC. This translates into CASSLPQDYNEQFF. The variable domain in full, completed from reference TRBV5-1 and TRBJ2-1, reads KAGVTQTPRYLIKTRGQQVTLSCSPISGHRSVSWYQQTPGQGLQFLFEYFSETQRNKGNFPGRFSGRQFSNSRSEMNVSTLELGDSALYLCASSLPQDYNEQFFGPGTRLTVL.

The chain joins TRBV19 to TRBJ2-3; 7 nucleotides align to TRBD2. CDR1 is LNHDA and CDR2 is SQIVND in the germline V gene (reference sequence). The CDR3 sequence is 14 residues long. J lost 0 bases, V lost 7 bases, and 4 bases had no gene match. In DNA, the CDR3 is TGTGCCAGTATAGCGGGTTCTAGCACAGATACGCAGTATTTT. Encoded protein: CASIAGSSTDTQYF.

The rearrangement uses TRBV5-4 and TRBJ2-6, with D uncertain. The CDR3 covers 15 residues. Trimming left V 0 bases short and J 2 bases short, with 6 bases between. Germline values: CDR1 SGHNT, CDR2 YYREEE (reference sequence). The CDR3 bases are TGTGCCAGCAGCTTGGAAGGGCCTGGGGCCAACGTCCTGACTTTC. Translation gives CASSLEGPGANVLTF.

The chain combines TRBV10-3 with TRBJ2-5; 7 bases fit TRBD2. This CDR3 is built from 13 residues. Germline trimming cut 11 bases from V and 1 base from J; bases unmatched to any gene: 7. Germline CDR1 ENHRY, CDR2 SYGVKD. The CDR3 nucleotides read TGTGCCGCGACTAGCCGCAGCCAAGAGACCCAGTACTTC. Its translation is CAATSRSQETQYF.

The chain uses TRBV21-1 and TRBJ2-4; the DNA was not compared with TRBD2, the D call given in the table. TRBV21-1 is given as a pseudogene. The CDR3 loop spans 18 amino acids. CDR3 amino acids: CASSVTPSYQQRKNIQYF. CDR3 coding DNA: TGTGCCAGCAGCGTTACACCTAGCTACCAGCAAAGAAAAAACATTCAGTACTTC.

This clone appeared a single time. V gene TRBV7-8 combines with J gene TRBJ2-3; D is possibly TRBD2 (5 bases). Between the trimmed V and J ends, which lost 1 base and 1 base, there was a span of 9 bases. CDR3 size: 15 residues. Germline CDR1 and CDR2: SGHVS and FQNEAQ. The DNA of the CDR3 is TGTGCCAGCAGCTTAGTCCCCGGGGGCACAGATACGCAGTATTTT. This sequence encodes CASSLVPGGTDTQYF.

V usage is TRBV5-1 and J usage is TRBJ2-6, with 12 bases that match TRBD2. Germline V CDR1 and CDR2: SGHRS, YFSETQ. The CDR3 runs to 22 residues. Trimming at V came to 2 bases and at J to 1 base, leaving 16 bases not matched to a gene. CDR3 in amino acids: CASSFSTDPRLAGASGANVLTF. CDR3 nucleotide sequence: TGCGCCAGCAGCTTTTCTACCGATCCTAGACTAGCGGGAGCGTCTGGGGCCAACGTCCTGACTTTC.

The J gene is TRBJ2-3, the V gene TRBV7-6; TRBD2 aligns across 13 bases. The CDR3 length is 18 residues. Germline-derived CDR1 and CDR2 are SGHVS and FNYEAQ. The junction had 6 bases not matched to a gene; V was cut back by 3 bases and J by 0 bases. CDR3 region: CASSLTGTSGASTDTQYF. The CDR3 region has the DNA TGTGCCAGCAGCTTGACCGGGACTAGCGGGGCTAGCACAGATACGCAGTATTTT. Full variable domain (outside the CDR3, taken from reference TRBV7-6 and TRBJ2-3): GAGVSQSPRYKVTKRGQDVALRCDPISGHVSLYWYRQALGQGPEFLTYFNYEAQQDKSGLPNDRFSAERPEGSISTLTIQRTEQRDSAMYRCASSLTGTSGASTDTQYFGPGTRLTVL.

The rearrangement joins TRBV28 to TRBJ2-7; D gene ambiguous. Between the trimmed V and J ends, which lost 5 bases and 2 bases, there was a span of 10 bases. In germline, CDR1 is MDHEN, CDR2 SYDVKM. CDR3 size: 13 residues. The chain's CDR3 is CASSLEVPYEQYF. The CDR3 DNA is TGTGCCAGCAGTCTTGAGGTTCCCTACGAGCAGTACTTC. The variable domain in full, completed from reference TRBV28 and TRBJ2-7, reads DVKVTQSSRYLVKRTGEKVFLECVQDMDHENMFWYRQDPGLGLRLIYFSYDVKMKEKGDIPEGYSVSREKKERFSLILESASTNQTSMYLCASSLEVPYEQYFGPGTRLTVT.

Here the CDR3 reads CASSEPGGSGNEQFF. CDR3 nucleotide sequence: TGCGCCAGCAGCGAACCAGGGGGCTCAGGGAATGAGCAGTTCTTC. This chain links TRBV5-1 with TRBJ2-1; 8 bases line up with TRBD1. From germline, CDR1 is SGHRS and CDR2 YFSETQ. Germline trimming cut 4 bases from V and 7 bases from J; bases unmatched to any gene: 10. This CDR3 has 15 residues.

The gene calls are TRBV5-1 and TRBJ2-5; D not certain. The CDR3 runs 14 residues. Germline-derived CDR1 and CDR2 are SGHRS and YFSETQ. Trimming removed 0 bases from V and 2 bases from J, with 8 bases in between. This CDR3 reads CASSLGGEQETQYF. The CDR3 bases are TGCGCCAGCAGCTTGGGCGGAGAACAAGAGACCCAGTACTTC.

This rearrangement joins TRBV9 to TRBJ2-7, with 11 bases that match TRBD2. The CDR3 contains 18 residues. Trimming took 1 base from V and 1 from J; bases not matched to a gene: 10. CDR1 and CDR2 (germline): SGDLS, YYNGEE. The CDR3 spells CASSVNQLAGGPSYEQYF. In nucleotides, the CDR3 is TGTGCCAGCAGCGTAAACCAGCTAGCGGGAGGCCCGTCCTACGAGCAGTACTTC.

The chain couples TRBV7-2 to TRBJ2-7; 7 bases map to TRBD2. There are 16 residues in the CDR3. V dropped 3 bases and J dropped 1; count of bases not matched to a gene: 9. The germline V gene encodes CDR1 SGHTA and CDR2 FQGNSA. This CDR3 is CASSFAGASGSYEQYF. CDR3 nucleotide sequence: TGTGCCAGCAGCTTTGCGGGCGCTAGCGGATCCTACGAGCAGTACTTC.

CDR3 bases: TGTGCCAGTAGTATCAGTGTAGGGACATCTTATAGCGGGAGTGGCTACGAGCAGTACTTC. This translates into CASSISVGTSYSGSGYEQYF. V and J are TRBV19 and TRBJ2-7; 9 nucleotides agree with TRBD2. The germline CDR1 and CDR2 sequences are LNHDA and SQIVND (reference sequence). The CDR3 is 20 amino acids. Trimming took 3 bases from V and 3 from J; bases not matched to a gene: 21. Full variable domain (outside the CDR3, taken from reference TRBV19 and TRBJ2-7): DGGITQSPKYLFRKEGQNVTLSCEQNLNHDAMYWYRQDPGQGLRLIYYSQIVNDFQKGDIAEGYSVSREKKESFPLTVTSAQKNPTAFYLCASSISVGTSYSGSGYEQYFGPGTRLTVT.

This rearrangement joins TRBV5-6 to TRBJ2-1; D possibly corresponds to TRBD2 (5 bases). There are 15 residues in the CDR3. V gave up 3 bases and J gave up 5 bases, with 15 bases separating them. From germline, CDR1 is SGHDT and CDR2 YYEEEE. As DNA, the CDR3 is TGTGCCAGCAGCTCCTTTGGAGGAGTTAACAATGAGCAGTTCTTC. It is translated as CASSSFGGVNNEQFF.

This clone was counted a single time. The chain links TRBV18 to TRBJ2-3; no definite D call. Germline V lookup: CDR1 KGHSH, CDR2 LQKENI. V gave up 0 bases and J gave up 1 base, with 14 bases separating them. The CDR3 covers 17 residues. CDR3 coding DNA: TGTGCCAGCTCACCACCCGTACCAACCGCGGGCACAGATACGCAGTATTTT. This translates into CASSPPVPTAGTDTQYF.

This chain joins TRBV6-1 and TRBJ1-1; 7 bases fit TRBD1. The CDR3 spans 15 residues. V shed 1 base and J 0 bases; nucleotides not matched to a gene: 2. CDR1 is MNHNS and CDR2 is SASEGT in the germline V gene. The CDR3 sequence: CASSEGGQLNTEAFF. The CDR3 nucleotides are TGTGCCAGCAGTGAAGGGGGACAGCTGAACACTGAAGCTTTCTTT.

The chain recombines TRBV5-1 with TRBJ2-1, with 9 bases aligning to TRBD2. The V gene's germline CDR1 is SGHRS and CDR2 YFSETQ. The CDR3 spans 17 residues. With V trimmed by 0 bases and J by 11 bases, 15 bases remained unmatched. CDR3 nucleotide sequence: TGCGCCAGCAGCTTGGCCGGAAATAGGCGGGAGGGCAGGAAGCAGTTCTTC. Amino acids: CASSLAGNRREGRKQFF.

The V call is TRBV7-9, the J call TRBJ2-2; 7 bases map to TRBD1. Germline lookup yields CDR1 SEHNR and CDR2 FQNEAQ (reference sequence). CDR3 length: 14 amino acids. V was pared by 5 bases and J by 1 base, with 1 base of the junction left unmatched. CDR3 protein: CASSRQGNTGELFF. The CDR3 coding sequence is TGTGCCAGCAGCCGACAGGGGAACACCGGGGAGCTGTTTTTT.

This sequence joins TRBV28 and TRBJ2-4; D tentatively reads TRBD1 or TRBD2 (5 bases each). CDR3 length: 18 residues. Germline V lookup: CDR1 MDHEN, CDR2 SYDVKM. Trimming removed 6 bases at V and 5 bases at J, with 26 bases between. The CDR3 sequence is CASSRLPGTPMMENIQYF. CDR3 nucleotide sequence: TGTGCCAGCAGCCGACTCCCCGGGACCCCTATGATGGAAAACATTCAGTACTTC.

This chain uses TRBV5-1 with TRBJ2-7, with TRBD2 as a possible D gene (6 bases). CDR3 length equals 15 residues. V shed 4 bases and J shed 1 base, with 15 bases lying between them. CDR1 and CDR2 (germline): SGHRS, YFSETQ. The CDR3 reads CASSPPQAGSYEQYF. The DNA for the CDR3 is TGCGCCAGCAGCCCACCCCAGGCGGGATCCTACGAGCAGTACTTC. The complete variable domain, with remaining parts taken from reference TRBV5-1 and TRBJ2-7, reads KAGVTQTPRYLIKTRGQQVTLSCSPISGHRSVSWYQQTPGQGLQFLFEYFSETQRNKGNFPGRFSGRQFSNSRSEMNVSTLELGDSALYLCASSPPQAGSYEQYFGPGTRLTVT.

The V call is TRBV9, the J call TRBJ2-2, with TRBD1 matching over 12 bases. This CDR3 spans 17 amino acids. CDR1 is SGDLS and CDR2 is YYNGEE in the germline V gene. Trimming removed 0 bases from V and 7 bases from J; junction bases left unmatched: 7. CDR3 sequence (DNA): TGTGCCAGCAGCGTAGTCGGGGACAGGGGGCCTGTCGGGGAGCTGTTTTTT. It encodes CASSVVGDRGPVGELFF. Based on the CDR3 plus reference TRBV9 and TRBJ2-2, the full variable domain is DSGVTQTPKHLITATGQRVTLRCSPRSGDLSVYWYQQSLDQGLQFLIQYYNGEERAKGNILERFSAQQFPDLHSELNLSSLELGDSALYFCASSVVGDRGPVGELFFGEGSRLTVL.

The chain employs TRBV10-3 and TRBJ2-1; the match to TRBD2 covers 8 bases. V lost 4 bases, J lost 12 bases, and 17 bases stayed unmatched. CDR1 is ENHRY, CDR2 SYGVKD, per germline. The CDR3 runs to 16 residues. CDR3 nucleotides: TGTGCCATCAGTGGAGGACTAGCTGTGGATCTTTTGGGGCAGTTCTTC. Its translation is CAISGGLAVDLLGQFF.

The gene calls are TRBV28 and TRBJ2-5; either TRBD1 or TRBD2 may supply D (7 bases each). The germline V gene has CDR1 MDHEN and CDR2 SYDVKM. The CDR3 is 16 residues long. The ends were cut back, 6 bases at V and 5 bases at J, with 22 bases in the middle. The CDR3 spells CASRTYRAGGGETQYF. The CDR3 DNA is TGTGCCAGCAGAACCTACCGGGCAGGGGGAGGGGAGACCCAGTACTTC. The entire variable domain, with the rest obtained from reference TRBV28 and TRBJ2-5, is as follows: DVKVTQSSRYLVKRTGEKVFLECVQDMDHENMFWYRQDPGLGLRLIYFSYDVKMKEKGDIPEGYSVSREKKERFSLILESASTNQTSMYLCASRTYRAGGGETQYFGPGTRLLVL.

This chain uses TRBV11-2 with TRBJ1-2; no clear D gene. The CDR3 is made up of 16 amino acids. V was trimmed by 1 base and J by 4 bases, leaving 16 bases between them. Germline loops: CDR1 SGHAT, CDR2 FQNNGV. The CDR3 here is CASSLGGQEPTYGYTF. The DNA of the CDR3 is TGTGCCAGCAGCTTAGGGGGTCAGGAACCTACCTATGGCTACACCTTC.

The chain links TRBV27 to TRBJ2-7; D is unclear. The CDR3 extends over 14 amino acids. V was clipped by 2 bases and J by 3 bases, with 11 bases between them. Germline V gene lookup returns CDR1 MNHEY and CDR2 SMNVEV (reference sequence). The CDR3 is CASSLKVKLYEQYF. The CDR3 region has the DNA TGTGCCAGCAGTTTAAAGGTCAAACTCTACGAGCAGTACTTC.

This chain uses TRBV5-5 with TRBJ1-5, with a possible D match to TRBD1 (5 bases). The V gene lost 4 bases and the J gene lost 2 bases, with 25 bases spanning the gap. In germline, CDR1 is SGHKS, CDR2 YYEKEE (reference sequence). This CDR3 has 19 residues. The CDR3 DNA reads TGTGCCAGCAGCCCCGGGCCGGGCCCAGGGAGGAGCCGCAATCAGCCCCAGCATTTT. This sequence encodes CASSPGPGPGRSRNQPQHF.

Remarks on this clone: Other DNA sequences within the sample encode an identical CDR3. This chain uses TRBV10-3 with TRBJ1-2; D is uncertain. Trimming pared 0 bases from V and 2 bases from J, leaving 1 base between. Germline CDR1 reads ENHRY; CDR2 reads SYGVKD. The CDR3 is made up of 12 amino acids. The CDR3 sequence is CAISESNYGYTF. The CDR3 coding sequence is TGTGCCATCAGTGAGTCCAACTATGGCTACACCTTC.

This clone was recorded only once. The V call is TRBV7-6, the J call TRBJ2-2; possible D gene TRBD1, 6 bases. The CDR3 covers 15 residues. From germline, CDR1 is SGHVS and CDR2 FNYEAQ. V lost 1 base to trimming and J lost 6 bases, with 12 bases between them. In DNA, the CDR3 is TGTGCCAGCAGCTTAGTCTCTGGGGGCCCCGGGGAGCTGTTTTTT. Translating gives CASSLVSGGPGELFF.